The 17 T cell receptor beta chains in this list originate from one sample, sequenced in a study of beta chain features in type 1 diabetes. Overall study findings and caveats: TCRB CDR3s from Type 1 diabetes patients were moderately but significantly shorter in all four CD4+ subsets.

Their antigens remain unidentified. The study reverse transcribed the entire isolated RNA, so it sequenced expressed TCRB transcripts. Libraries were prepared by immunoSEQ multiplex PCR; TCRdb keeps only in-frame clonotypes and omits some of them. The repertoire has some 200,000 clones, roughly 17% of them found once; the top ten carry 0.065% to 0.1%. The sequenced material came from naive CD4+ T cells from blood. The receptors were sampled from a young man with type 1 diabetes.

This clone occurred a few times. The CDR3, as DNA: TGTGCCAGCAGCCCCTCGGAGCAAAATACGCAGTATTTT. Encoded protein: CASSPSEQNTQYF. V gene TRBV6-6 combines with J gene TRBJ2-3; D is ambiguous. The CDR3 contains 13 residues. The germline CDR1 and CDR2 sequences are MNHNY and SVGAGI (reference sequence). With 6 bases removed from V and 7 bases from J, the gap between germline ends came to 14 bases.

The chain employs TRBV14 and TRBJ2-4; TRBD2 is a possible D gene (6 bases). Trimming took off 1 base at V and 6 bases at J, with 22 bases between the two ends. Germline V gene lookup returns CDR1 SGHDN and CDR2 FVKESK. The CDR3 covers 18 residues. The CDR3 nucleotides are TGTGCCAGCAGCCAAGGTCCCTTGGATGGAGGGGTCGTAAACATTCAGTACTTC. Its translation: CASSQGPLDGGVVNIQYF. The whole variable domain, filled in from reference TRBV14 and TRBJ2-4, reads EAGVTQFPSHSVIEKGQTVTLRCDPISGHDNLYWYRRVMGKEIKFLLHFVKESKQDESGMPNNRFLAERTGGTYSTLKVQPAELEDSGVYFCASSQGPLDGGVVNIQYFGAGTRLSVL.

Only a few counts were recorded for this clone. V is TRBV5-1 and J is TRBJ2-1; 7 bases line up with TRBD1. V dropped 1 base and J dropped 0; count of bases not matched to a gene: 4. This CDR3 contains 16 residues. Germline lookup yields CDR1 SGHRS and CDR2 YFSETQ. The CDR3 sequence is CASSLSTGSSYNEQFF. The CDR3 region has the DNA TGCGCCAGCAGCTTGTCGACAGGGAGCTCCTACAATGAGCAGTTCTTC.

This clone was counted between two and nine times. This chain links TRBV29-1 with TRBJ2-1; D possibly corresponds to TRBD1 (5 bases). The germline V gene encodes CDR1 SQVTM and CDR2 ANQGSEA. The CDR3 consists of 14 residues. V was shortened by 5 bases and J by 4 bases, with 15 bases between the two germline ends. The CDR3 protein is CSVLFWAGYNEQFF. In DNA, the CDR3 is TGCAGCGTTTTATTCTGGGCAGGGTACAATGAGCAGTTCTTC.

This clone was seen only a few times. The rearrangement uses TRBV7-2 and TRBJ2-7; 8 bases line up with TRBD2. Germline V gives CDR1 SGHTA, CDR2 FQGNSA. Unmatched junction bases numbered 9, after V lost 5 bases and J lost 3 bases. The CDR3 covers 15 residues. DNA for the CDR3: TGTGCCAGCAGCCTGAGCGGGAGAGCAAACTACGAGCAGTACTTC. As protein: CASSLSGRANYEQYF.

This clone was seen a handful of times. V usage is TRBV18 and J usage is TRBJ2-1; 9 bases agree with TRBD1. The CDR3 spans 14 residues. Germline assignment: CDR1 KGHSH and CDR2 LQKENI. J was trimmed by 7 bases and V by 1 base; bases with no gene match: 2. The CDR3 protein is CASSPLGTGNEQFF. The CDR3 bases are TGTGCCAGCTCACCACTTGGGACAGGGAATGAGCAGTTCTTC.

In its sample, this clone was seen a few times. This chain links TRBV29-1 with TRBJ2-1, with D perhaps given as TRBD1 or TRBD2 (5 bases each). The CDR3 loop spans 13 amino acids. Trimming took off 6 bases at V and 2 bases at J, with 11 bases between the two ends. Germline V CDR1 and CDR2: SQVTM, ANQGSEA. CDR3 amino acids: CSVGTATYNEQFF. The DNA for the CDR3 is TGCAGCGTAGGGACGGCCACCTACAATGAGCAGTTCTTC.

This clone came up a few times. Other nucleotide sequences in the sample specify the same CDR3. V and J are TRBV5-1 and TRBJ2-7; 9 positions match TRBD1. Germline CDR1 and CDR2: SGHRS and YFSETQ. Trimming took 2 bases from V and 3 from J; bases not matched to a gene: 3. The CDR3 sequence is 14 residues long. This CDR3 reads CASSFGTGIYEQYF. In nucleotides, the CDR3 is TGCGCCAGCAGCTTCGGGACAGGGATCTACGAGCAGTACTTC.

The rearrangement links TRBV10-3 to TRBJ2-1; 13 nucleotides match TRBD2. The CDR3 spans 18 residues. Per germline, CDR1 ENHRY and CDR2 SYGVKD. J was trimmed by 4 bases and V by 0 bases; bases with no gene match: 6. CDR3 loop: CAISESGTSGTLYNEQFF. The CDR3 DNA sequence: TGTGCCATCAGTGAGTCGGGGACTAGCGGGACATTATACAATGAGCAGTTCTTC.

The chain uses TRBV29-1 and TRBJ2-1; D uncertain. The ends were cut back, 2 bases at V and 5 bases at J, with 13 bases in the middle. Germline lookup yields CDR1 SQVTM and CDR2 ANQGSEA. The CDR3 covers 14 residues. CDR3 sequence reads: CSVERLIANNEQFF. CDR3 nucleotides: TGCAGCGTTGAACGGCTAATAGCCAACAATGAGCAGTTCTTC.

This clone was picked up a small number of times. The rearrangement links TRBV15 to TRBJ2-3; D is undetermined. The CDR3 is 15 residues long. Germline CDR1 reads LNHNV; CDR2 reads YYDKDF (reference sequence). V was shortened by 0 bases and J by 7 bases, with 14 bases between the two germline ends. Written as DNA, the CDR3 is TGTGCCACCAGCAGAGATCTCTACCAGCTAAATACGCAGTATTTT. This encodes CATSRDLYQLNTQYF. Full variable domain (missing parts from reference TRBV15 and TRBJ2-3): DAMVIQNPRYQVTQFGKPVTLSCSQTLNHNVMYWYQQKSSQAPKLLFHYYDKDFNNEADTPDNFQSRRPNTSFCFLDIRSPGLGDTAMYLCATSRDLYQLNTQYFGPGTRLTVL.

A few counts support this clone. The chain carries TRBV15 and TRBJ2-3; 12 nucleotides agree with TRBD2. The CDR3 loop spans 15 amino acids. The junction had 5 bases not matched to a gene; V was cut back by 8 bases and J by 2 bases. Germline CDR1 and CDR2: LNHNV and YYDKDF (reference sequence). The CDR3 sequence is CATRTSGTYTDTQYF. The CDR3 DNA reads TGTGCCACCCGGACTAGCGGGACGTACACAGATACGCAGTATTTT.

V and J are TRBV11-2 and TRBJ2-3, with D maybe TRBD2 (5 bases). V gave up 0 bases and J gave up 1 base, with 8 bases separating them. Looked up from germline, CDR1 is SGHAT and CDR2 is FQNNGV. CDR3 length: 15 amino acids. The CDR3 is CASSLEWGGTDTQYF. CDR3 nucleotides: TGTGCCAGCAGCTTAGAATGGGGAGGCACAGATACGCAGTATTTT.

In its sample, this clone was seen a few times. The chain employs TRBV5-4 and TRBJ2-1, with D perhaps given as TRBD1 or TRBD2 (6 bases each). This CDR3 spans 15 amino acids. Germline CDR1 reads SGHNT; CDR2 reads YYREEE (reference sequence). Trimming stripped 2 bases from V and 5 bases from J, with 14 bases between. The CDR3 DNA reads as TGTGCCAGCAGCTTTGGCGGGACACTAGACAATGAGCAGTTCTTC. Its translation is CASSFGGTLDNEQFF.

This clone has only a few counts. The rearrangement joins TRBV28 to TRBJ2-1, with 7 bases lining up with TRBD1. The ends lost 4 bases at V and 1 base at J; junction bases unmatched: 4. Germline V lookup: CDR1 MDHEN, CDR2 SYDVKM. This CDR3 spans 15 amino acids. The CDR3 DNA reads TGTGCCAGCAGTTCGGCAGGGGGATCCTACAATGAGCAGTTCTTC. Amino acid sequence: CASSSAGGSYNEQFF. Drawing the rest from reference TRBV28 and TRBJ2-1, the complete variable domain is DVKVTQSSRYLVKRTGEKVFLECVQDMDHENMFWYRQDPGLGLRLIYFSYDVKMKEKGDIPEGYSVSREKKERFSLILESASTNQTSMYLCASSSAGGSYNEQFFGPGTRLTVL.

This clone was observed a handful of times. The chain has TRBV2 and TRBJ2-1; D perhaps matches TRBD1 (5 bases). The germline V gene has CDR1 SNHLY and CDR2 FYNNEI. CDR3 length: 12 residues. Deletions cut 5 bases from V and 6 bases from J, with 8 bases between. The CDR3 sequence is CASSFTGNEQFF. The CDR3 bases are TGTGCCAGCAGTTTCACAGGCAATGAGCAGTTCTTC.

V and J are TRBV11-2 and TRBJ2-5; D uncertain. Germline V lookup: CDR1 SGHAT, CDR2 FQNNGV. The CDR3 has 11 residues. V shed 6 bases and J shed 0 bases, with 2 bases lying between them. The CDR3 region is CASRYQETQYF. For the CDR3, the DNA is TGTGCCAGCAGGTACCAAGAGACCCAGTACTTC.